A single sample gave rise to the 21 T cell receptor beta chains below, sequenced in a study of OX40 agonist ivuxolimab in advanced cancers. Repertoires were generated with immunoSEQ multiplex PCR, while TCRdb's copy carries only in-frame clones and drops some. The table lists tens of thousands of clones, approximately 92% of them singletons, with 12% in the top ten. Material: CD4+ or CD8+ T cells sorted from blood, obtained in a trial of the OX40 agonist ivuxolimab. The receptors derive from an adult with an advanced solid tumor such as melanoma, head and neck, liver or kidney cancer.

The sample holds one count of this clone. The rearrangement uses TRBV9 and TRBJ2-7, with TRBD1 matching over 7 bases. Looked up from germline, CDR1 is SGDLS and CDR2 is YYNGEE. This CDR3 spans 14 amino acids. The V segment lost 0 bases and the J segment 4 bases; nucleotides outside the gene matches: 4. The CDR3 loop is CASSVGTGRYEQYF. Here the CDR3 DNA reads TGTGCCAGCAGCGTAGGGACAGGACGTTACGAGCAGTACTTC.

CDR3 sequence reads: CASSARSGRTEAFF. CDR3 sequence (DNA): TGTGCCAGCAGTGCCCGGTCAGGGAGGACTGAAGCTTTCTTT. The chain links TRBV6-1 to TRBJ1-1; a weak D match, TRBD1 (5 bases). The CDR3 loop spans 14 amino acids. Germline V lookup: CDR1 MNHNS, CDR2 SASEGT. The V and J ends lost 4 bases and 5 bases respectively, with 14 bases between them.

The chain combines TRBV9 with TRBJ2-2, with 8 bases that match TRBD2. V was pared by 7 bases and J by 5 bases, with 13 bases of the junction left unmatched. In germline, CDR1 is SGDLS, CDR2 YYNGEE. The length of the CDR3 is 16 residues. The CDR3 is CASGPTSGLGTGELFF. The CDR3 DNA reads TGTGCCAGCGGCCCCACTAGCGGCCTTGGAACCGGGGAGCTGTTTTTT.

The chain carries TRBV27 and TRBJ2-4; D gene ambiguous. CDR1 and CDR2 (germline): MNHEY, SMNVEV (reference sequence). The V end lost 6 bases, the J end lost 0 bases, and 9 bases lay between the germline ends. The length of the CDR3 is 14 residues. The CDR3 here is CASRRNGAKNIQYF. The DNA for the CDR3 is TGTGCCAGCAGACGGAATGGAGCCAAAAACATTCAGTACTTC.

V usage is TRBV7-9 and J usage is TRBJ1-5, with D unclear. The germline V gene encodes CDR1 SEHNR and CDR2 FQNEAQ (reference sequence). V lost 5 bases and J lost 2, with 10 bases in between. The CDR3 is made up of 14 amino acids. In nucleotides, the CDR3 is TGTGCCAGCAGCATCCCCGGCGGCAATCAGCCCCAGCATTTT. Protein sequence: CASSIPGGNQPQHF.

The chain uses TRBV5-6 and TRBJ2-7, with 11 bases lining up with TRBD2. Germline V gives CDR1 SGHDT, CDR2 YYEEEE. The V segment lost 4 bases and the J segment 4 bases; nucleotides outside the gene matches: 13. The CDR3 runs to 17 residues. The CDR3 is CASSREGLGLADYEQYF. In DNA form, the CDR3 reads TGTGCCAGCAGCAGGGAAGGACTGGGACTAGCGGATTACGAGCAGTACTTC.

The chain carries TRBV2 and TRBJ2-7; D possibly matches TRBD1 or TRBD2 (7 bases each). Germline V gives CDR1 SNHLY, CDR2 FYNNEI. Trimming removed 7 bases at V and 5 bases at J, with 18 bases between. The CDR3 length is 14 residues. CDR3 DNA: TGTGCCAGCATCAGGACAGGACGGGAGGACGAGCAGTACTTC. As protein: CASIRTGREDEQYF. The entire variable domain, with the rest obtained from reference TRBV2 and TRBJ2-7, is as follows: EPEVTQTPSHQVTQMGQEVILRCVPISNHLYFYWYRQILGQKVEFLVSFYNNEISEKSEIFDDQFSVERPDGSNFTLKIRSTKLEDSAMYFCASIRTGREDEQYFGPGTRLTVT.

This clone was recorded once. The chain joins TRBV28 to TRBJ2-7; TRBD2 might be the D (6 bases). The CDR3 length is 14 residues. Germline loops: CDR1 MDHEN, CDR2 SYDVKM. Trimming pared 2 bases from V and 2 bases from J, leaving 10 bases between. This CDR3 reads CASSLVGGAYEQYF. DNA for the CDR3: TGTGCCAGCAGTTTAGTAGGCGGGGCCTACGAGCAGTACTTC. The full variable domain, its missing parts supplied by reference TRBV28 and TRBJ2-7, is DVKVTQSSRYLVKRTGEKVFLECVQDMDHENMFWYRQDPGLGLRLIYFSYDVKMKEKGDIPEGYSVSREKKERFSLILESASTNQTSMYLCASSLVGGAYEQYFGPGTRLTVT.

This chain uses TRBV11-2 with TRBJ2-7; weak D call: TRBD2 (6 bases). The germline V gene encodes CDR1 SGHAT and CDR2 FQNNGV. Trimming stripped 2 bases from V and 3 bases from J, with 17 bases between. The length of the CDR3 is 16 residues. As DNA, the CDR3 is TGTGCCAGCAGCTTATTACGGGCGGGGTCCCTCTACGAGCAGTACTTC. This gives the protein CASSLLRAGSLYEQYF.

The V call is TRBV13, the J call TRBJ2-3; 9 nucleotides line up with TRBD1. The germline V gene has CDR1 PRHDT and CDR2 FYEKMQ (reference sequence). The CDR3 runs to 16 residues. Losses at the gene ends were 5 bases for V and 5 bases for J; bases not matched to a gene: 11. The CDR3 sequence is CASSTRDRGLVDTQYF. In DNA, the CDR3 is TGTGCCAGCAGCACCCGCGACAGGGGGTTGGTAGATACGCAGTATTTT.

The gene calls are TRBV30 and TRBJ1-2; no clear D gene. Germline V gives CDR1 GTSNPN, CDR2 SVGIG (reference sequence). CDR3 length equals 12 residues. V lost 5 bases and J 1 base, leaving 8 bases between the germline ends. CDR3 amino acids: CAWGDSNYGYTF. CDR3 coding DNA: TGTGCCTGGGGTGATAGTAACTATGGCTACACCTTC.

The CDR3 loop is CASSISGATEAFF. In DNA form, the CDR3 reads TGTGCCAGTAGTATCTCAGGGGCCACTGAAGCTTTCTTT. The V gene is TRBV19, the J gene TRBJ1-1, with D perhaps matching TRBD1 (6 bases). Trimming left V 3 bases short and J 4 bases short, with 9 bases between. CDR1 is LNHDA and CDR2 is SQIVND in the germline V gene (reference sequence). The CDR3 consists of 13 residues. Supplemented by reference TRBV19 and TRBJ1-1, the full variable domain reads DGGITQSPKYLFRKEGQNVTLSCEQNLNHDAMYWYRQDPGQGLRLIYYSQIVNDFQKGDIAEGYSVSREKKESFPLTVTSAQKNPTAFYLCASSISGATEAFFGQGTRLTVV.

The V gene is TRBV19, the J gene TRBJ2-6; D unclear. CDR1 is LNHDA, CDR2 SQIVND, per germline (reference sequence). V lost 2 bases, J lost 4 bases, and 9 bases lay in between. The CDR3 length is 15 residues. The CDR3 DNA is TGTGCCAGTAGTATAACTGGGCGCGGGGCCAACGTCCTGACTTTC. Its protein is CASSITGRGANVLTF.

The chain carries TRBV27 and TRBJ1-5, with a weak D call TRBD1 (6 bases). CDR3 size: 13 residues. CDR1 and CDR2 from the germline V gene are MNHEY and SMNVEV (reference sequence). The ends were cut back, 6 bases at V and 4 bases at J, with 10 bases in the middle. The CDR3 reads CASRQGSNQPQHF. CDR3 in DNA: TGTGCCAGCAGACAGGGTTCTAATCAGCCCCAGCATTTT.

The chain joins TRBV2 to TRBJ2-7; a possible D gene is TRBD1 (5 bases). The CDR3 sequence is 13 residues long. Per germline, CDR1 SNHLY and CDR2 FYNNEI. The V end was cut by 6 bases, the J end by 6 bases, with 15 bases between. The CDR3 coding sequence is TGTGCCAGCAGAGGAACTGGGGCCCTCGAGCAGTACTTC. This translates into CASRGTGALEQYF. The variable domain in full, with the rest retrieved from reference TRBV2 and TRBJ2-7, is EPEVTQTPSHQVTQMGQEVILRCVPISNHLYFYWYRQILGQKVEFLVSFYNNEISEKSEIFDDQFSVERPDGSNFTLKIRSTKLEDSAMYFCASRGTGALEQYFGPGTRLTVT.

The chain employs TRBV9 and TRBJ2-3; D remains unclear. Trimming shortened V by 8 bases and J by 1 base, and 8 bases separated the two germline ends. The CDR3 contains 12 residues. Germline lookup yields CDR1 SGDLS and CDR2 YYNGEE. This chain's CDR3 is CASSLGTDTQYF. DNA for the CDR3: TGTGCCAGTTCTCTCGGCACAGATACGCAGTATTTT.

This clone appeared a single time. V and J are TRBV9 and TRBJ1-2; no clear D gene. The V end was cut by 6 bases, the J end by 5 bases, with 14 bases between. The CDR3 length is 13 residues. Looked up from germline, CDR1 is SGDLS and CDR2 is YYNGEE. In DNA, the CDR3 is TGTGCCAGCACCAATCAGGAACCTTATGGCTACACCTTC. As protein: CASTNQEPYGYTF.

This clone was observed once. The chain employs TRBV6-5 and TRBJ2-1; 7 nucleotides align to TRBD2. Germline V CDR1 and CDR2: MNHEY, SVGAGI. The CDR3 extends over 15 amino acids. V lost 7 bases to trimming and J lost 4 bases; unmatched junction nucleotides: 10. In DNA form, the CDR3 reads TGTGCCAGCACCGGCGACGCTAGCGGATACAATGAGCAGTTCTTC. Encoded protein: CASTGDASGYNEQFF.

The CDR3 protein is CASSATGEGYTF. The CDR3 coding sequence is TGTGCCAGCAGCGCCACAGGGGAGGGCTACACCTTC. The chain uses TRBV9 and TRBJ1-2, with 7 nucleotides matching TRBD1. CDR1 and CDR2 (germline): SGDLS, YYNGEE. V shed 3 bases and J 8 bases; nucleotides not matched to a gene: 4. This CDR3 has 12 amino acids.

The rearrangement joins TRBV10-3 to TRBJ1-4; D is uncertain. This CDR3 is built from 14 residues. V lost 0 bases, J lost 6 bases, and 8 bases lay in between. Germline V gene lookup returns CDR1 ENHRY and CDR2 SYGVKD. The CDR3 DNA sequence: TGTGCCATCAGTGAGTCGTGGGCGGATGAAAAACTGTTTTTT. Protein: CAISESWADEKLFF.

This chain links TRBV15 with TRBJ2-3, with 9 bases aligning to TRBD1. V shed 3 bases, J shed 9 bases, and the junction held 4 bases outside the gene matches. Germline V gene data show CDR1 as LNHNV and CDR2 as YYDKDF (reference sequence). The length of the CDR3 is 13 residues. CDR3 loop: CATSRDRGNTQYF. The CDR3, as DNA: TGTGCCACCAGCAGGGACAGGGGAAACACGCAGTATTTT.